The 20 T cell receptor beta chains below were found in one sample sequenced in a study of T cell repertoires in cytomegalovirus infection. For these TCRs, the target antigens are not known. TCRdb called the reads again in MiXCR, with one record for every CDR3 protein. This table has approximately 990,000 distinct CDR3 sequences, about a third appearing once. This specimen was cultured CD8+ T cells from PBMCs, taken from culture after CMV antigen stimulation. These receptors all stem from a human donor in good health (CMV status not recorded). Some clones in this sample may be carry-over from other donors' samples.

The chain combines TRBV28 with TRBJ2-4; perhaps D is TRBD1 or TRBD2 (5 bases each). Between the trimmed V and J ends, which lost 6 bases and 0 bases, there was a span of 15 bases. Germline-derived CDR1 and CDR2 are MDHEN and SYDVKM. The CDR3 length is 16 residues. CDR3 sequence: CASSQPGTLAKNIQYF. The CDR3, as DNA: TGTGCCAGCAGCCAGCCCGGGACGTTAGCCAAAAACATTCAGTACTTC.

CDR3 amino acids: CATNPERGLSPYEQYV. In nucleotides, the CDR3 is TGTGCCACCAACCCGGAGCGGGGGCTCTCCCCCTACGAGCAGTACGTC. This chain links TRBV6-6 with TRBJ2-7; 8 bases agree with TRBD2. The CDR3 covers 16 residues. CDR1 and CDR2 from the germline V gene are MNHNY and SVGAGI (reference sequence). Trimming removed 10 bases from V and 2 bases from J; junction bases left unmatched: 16.

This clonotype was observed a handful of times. For the CDR3, the DNA is TGCGCCAGCCGAGAGGGAGGGGACTCACCCCTCCACTTT. This encodes CASREGGDSPLHF. This sequence joins TRBV4-1 and TRBJ1-6, with a possible D match to TRBD1 (5 bases). The length of the CDR3 is 13 residues. Germline V gene data show CDR1 as MGHRA and CDR2 as YSYEKL. Trimming stripped 8 bases from V and 10 bases from J, with 15 bases between.

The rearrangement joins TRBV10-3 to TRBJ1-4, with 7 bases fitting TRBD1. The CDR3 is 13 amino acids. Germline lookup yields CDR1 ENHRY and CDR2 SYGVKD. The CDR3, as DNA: TGTGCTGCCTGGGCAGGGGGTTATGAAAAACTGTTTTTT. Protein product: CAAWAGGYEKLFF.

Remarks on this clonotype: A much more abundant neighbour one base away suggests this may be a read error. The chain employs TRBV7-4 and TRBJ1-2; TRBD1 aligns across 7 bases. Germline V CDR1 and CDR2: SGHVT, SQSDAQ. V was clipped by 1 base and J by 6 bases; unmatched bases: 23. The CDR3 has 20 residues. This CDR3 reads CASSLGLELLGRQGLDGYTF. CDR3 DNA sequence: TGTGCCAGCAGCTTAGGCTTAGAACTACTGGGCCGACAGGGCCTTGATGGCTACACCTTC.

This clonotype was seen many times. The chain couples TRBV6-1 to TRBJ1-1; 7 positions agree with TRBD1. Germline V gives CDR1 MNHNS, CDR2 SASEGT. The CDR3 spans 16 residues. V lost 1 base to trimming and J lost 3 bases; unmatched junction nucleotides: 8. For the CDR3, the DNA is TGTGCCAGCAGTGAAGTTGCGACAGGGACATACACTGAAGCTTTCTTT. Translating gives CASSEVATGTYTEAFF.

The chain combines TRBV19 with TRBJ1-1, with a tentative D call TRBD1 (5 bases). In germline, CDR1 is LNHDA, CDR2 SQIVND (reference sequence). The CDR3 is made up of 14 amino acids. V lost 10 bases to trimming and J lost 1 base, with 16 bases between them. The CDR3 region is CATYGGRANTEAFF. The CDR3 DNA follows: TGTGCCACTTATGGGGGGAGGGCGAACACTGAAGCTTTCTTT. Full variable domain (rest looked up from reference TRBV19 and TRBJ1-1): DGGITQSPKYLFRKEGQNVTLSCEQNLNHDAMYWYRQDPGQGLRLIYYSQIVNDFQKGDIAEGYSVSREKKESFPLTVTSAQKNPTAFYLCATYGGRANTEAFFGQGTRLTVV.

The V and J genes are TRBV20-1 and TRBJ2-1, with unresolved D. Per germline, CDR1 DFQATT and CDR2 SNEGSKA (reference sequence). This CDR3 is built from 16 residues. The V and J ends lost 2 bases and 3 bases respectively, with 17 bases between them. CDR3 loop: CSARSEGLGSYNEQFF. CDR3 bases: TGCAGTGCTAGATCAGAAGGGCTAGGAAGCTACAATGAGCAGTTCTTC.

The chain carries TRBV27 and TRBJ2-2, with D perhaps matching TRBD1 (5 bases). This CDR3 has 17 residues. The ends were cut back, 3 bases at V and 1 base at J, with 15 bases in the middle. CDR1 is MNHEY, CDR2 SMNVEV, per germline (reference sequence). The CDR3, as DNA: TGTGCCAGCAGTTTGCCTAGTAGGGGATGGAACACCGGGGAGCTGTTTTTT. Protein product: CASSLPSRGWNTGELFF.

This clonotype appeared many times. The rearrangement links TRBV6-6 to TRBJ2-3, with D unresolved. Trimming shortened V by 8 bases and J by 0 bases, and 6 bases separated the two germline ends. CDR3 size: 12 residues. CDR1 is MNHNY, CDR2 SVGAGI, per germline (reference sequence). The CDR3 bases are TGTGCCAGCGGGCTTAGCACAGATACGCAGTATTTT. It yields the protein CASGLSTDTQYF.

DNA of the CDR3: TGTGCCACCGGGGACTCTGGAAACACCATATATTTT. Residues: CATGDSGNTIYF. The rearrangement joins TRBV7-4 to TRBJ1-3; D call uncertain. The V end was cut by 10 bases, the J end by 0 bases, with 7 bases between. Germline CDR1 is SGHVT and CDR2 is SQSDAQ. The CDR3 has 12 amino acids.

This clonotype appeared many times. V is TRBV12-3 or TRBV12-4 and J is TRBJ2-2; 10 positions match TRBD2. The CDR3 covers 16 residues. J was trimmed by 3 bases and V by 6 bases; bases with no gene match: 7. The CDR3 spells CASRLLAGDYTGELFF. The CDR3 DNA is TGTGCCAGCAGACTCCTAGCGGGGGACTACACCGGGGAGCTGTTTTTT.

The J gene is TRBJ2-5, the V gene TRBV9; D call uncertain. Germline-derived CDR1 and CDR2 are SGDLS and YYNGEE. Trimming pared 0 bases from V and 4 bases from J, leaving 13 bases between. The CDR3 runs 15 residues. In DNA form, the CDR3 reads TGTGCCAGCAGCGTAGTAGGCACAACGGGAGAGACCCAGTACTTC. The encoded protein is CASSVVGTTGETQYF.

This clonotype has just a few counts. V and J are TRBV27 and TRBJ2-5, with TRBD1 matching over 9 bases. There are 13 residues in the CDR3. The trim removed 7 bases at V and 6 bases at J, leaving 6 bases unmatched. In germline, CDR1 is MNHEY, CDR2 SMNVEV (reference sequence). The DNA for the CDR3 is TGTGCCAGCACTACAGGGGGCGGAAAGACCCAGTACTTC. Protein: CASTTGGGKTQYF.

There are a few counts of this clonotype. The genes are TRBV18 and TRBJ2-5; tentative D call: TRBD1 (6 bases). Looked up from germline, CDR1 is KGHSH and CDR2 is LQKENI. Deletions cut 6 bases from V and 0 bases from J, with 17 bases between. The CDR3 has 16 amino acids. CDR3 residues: CASSPPRQVYQETQYF. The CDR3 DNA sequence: TGTGCCAGCTCCCCCCCGCGACAGGTGTACCAAGAGACCCAGTACTTC.

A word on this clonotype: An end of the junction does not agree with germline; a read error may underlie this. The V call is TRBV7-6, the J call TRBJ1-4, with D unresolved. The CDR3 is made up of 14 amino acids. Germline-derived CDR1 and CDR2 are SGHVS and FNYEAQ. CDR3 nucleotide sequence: TGTGCCAGCAGCTTAGAACCCCTAGACGAAAAACCGTTTTTT. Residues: CASSLEPLDEKPFF.

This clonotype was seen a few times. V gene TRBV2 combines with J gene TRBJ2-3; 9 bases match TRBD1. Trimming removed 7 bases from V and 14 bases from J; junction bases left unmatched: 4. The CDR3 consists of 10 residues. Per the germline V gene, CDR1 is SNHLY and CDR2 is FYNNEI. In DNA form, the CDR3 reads TGTGCCAGCATGGGACAGGGACCGTATTTT. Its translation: CASMGQGPYF.

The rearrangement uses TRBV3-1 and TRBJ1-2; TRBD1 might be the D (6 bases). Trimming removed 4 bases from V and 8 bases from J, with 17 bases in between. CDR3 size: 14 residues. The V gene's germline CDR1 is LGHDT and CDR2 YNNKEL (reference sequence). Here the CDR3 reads CASSRRDNWEGYTF. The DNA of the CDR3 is TGTGCCAGCAGCCGCCGGGACAATTGGGAGGGCTACACCTTC.

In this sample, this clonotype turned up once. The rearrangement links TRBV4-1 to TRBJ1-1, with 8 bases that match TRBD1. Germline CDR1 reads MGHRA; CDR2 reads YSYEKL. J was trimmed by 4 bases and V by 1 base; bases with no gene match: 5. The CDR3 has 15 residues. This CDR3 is CASSQARGLSTEAFF. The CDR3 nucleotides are TGCGCCAGCAGCCAAGCCAGGGGGCTGAGCACTGAAGCTTTCTTT.

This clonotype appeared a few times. The chain's CDR3 is CASSLISSAGTNYGYTF. The CDR3 nucleotides are TGTGCCAGCAGTTTAATTAGCTCAGCTGGGACTAACTATGGCTACACCTTC. This chain links TRBV27 with TRBJ1-2; D gene uncertain. Per the germline V gene, CDR1 is MNHEY and CDR2 is SMNVEV (reference sequence). The CDR3 contains 17 residues. The germline V and J ends were trimmed by 2 bases and 0 bases, with 16 bases remaining between them.